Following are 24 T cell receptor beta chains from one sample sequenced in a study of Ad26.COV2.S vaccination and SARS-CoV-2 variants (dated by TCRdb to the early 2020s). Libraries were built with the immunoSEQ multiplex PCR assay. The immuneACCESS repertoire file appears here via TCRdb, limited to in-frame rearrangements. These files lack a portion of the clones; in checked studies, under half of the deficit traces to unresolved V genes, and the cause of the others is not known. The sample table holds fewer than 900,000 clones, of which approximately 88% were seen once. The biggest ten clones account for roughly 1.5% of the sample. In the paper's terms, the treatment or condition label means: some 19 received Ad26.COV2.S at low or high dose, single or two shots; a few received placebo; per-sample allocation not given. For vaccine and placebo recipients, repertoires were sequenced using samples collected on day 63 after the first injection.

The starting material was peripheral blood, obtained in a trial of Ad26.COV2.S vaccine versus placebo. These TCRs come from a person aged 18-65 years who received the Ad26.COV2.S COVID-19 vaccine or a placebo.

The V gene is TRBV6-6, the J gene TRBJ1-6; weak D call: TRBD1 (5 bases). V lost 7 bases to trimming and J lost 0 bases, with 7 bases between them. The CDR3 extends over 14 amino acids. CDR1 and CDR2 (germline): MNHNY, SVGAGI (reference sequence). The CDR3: CASKDISYNSPLHF. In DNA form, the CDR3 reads TGTGCCAGCAAGGACATCTCCTATAATTCACCCCTCCACTTT.

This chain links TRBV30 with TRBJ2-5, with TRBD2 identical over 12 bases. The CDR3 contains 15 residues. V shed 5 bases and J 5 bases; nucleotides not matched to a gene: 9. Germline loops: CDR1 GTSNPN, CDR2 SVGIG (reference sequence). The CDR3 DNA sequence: TGTGCCTGGTCCCTCGGACTAGCGGGGATCGAGACCCAGTACTTC. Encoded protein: CAWSLGLAGIETQYF.

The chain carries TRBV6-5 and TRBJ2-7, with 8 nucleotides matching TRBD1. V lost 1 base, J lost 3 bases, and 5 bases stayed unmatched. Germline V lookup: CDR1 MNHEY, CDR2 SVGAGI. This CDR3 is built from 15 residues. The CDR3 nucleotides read TGTGCCAGCAGTTACTTCGGACAGGGAGTCTACGAGCAGTACTTC. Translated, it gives CASSYFGQGVYEQYF.

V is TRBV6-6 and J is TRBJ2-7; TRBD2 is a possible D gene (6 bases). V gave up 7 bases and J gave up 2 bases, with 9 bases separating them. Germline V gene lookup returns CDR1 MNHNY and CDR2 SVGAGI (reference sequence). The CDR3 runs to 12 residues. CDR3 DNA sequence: TGTGCCAGCACGGAGGGAGCCTACGAGCAGTACTTC. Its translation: CASTEGAYEQYF.

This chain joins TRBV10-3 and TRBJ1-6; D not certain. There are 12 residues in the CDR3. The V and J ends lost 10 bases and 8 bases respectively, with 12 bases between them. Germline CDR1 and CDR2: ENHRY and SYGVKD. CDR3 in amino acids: CANRSPDSPLHF. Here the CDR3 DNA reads TGTGCCAACAGATCCCCGGATTCACCCCTCCACTTT.

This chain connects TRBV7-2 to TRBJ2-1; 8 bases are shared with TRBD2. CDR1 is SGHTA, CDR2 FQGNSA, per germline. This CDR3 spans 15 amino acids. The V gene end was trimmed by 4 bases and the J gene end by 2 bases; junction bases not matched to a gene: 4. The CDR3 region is CASSSGTSAYNEQFF. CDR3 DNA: TGTGCCAGCAGCTCCGGGACTAGTGCCTACAATGAGCAGTTCTTC.

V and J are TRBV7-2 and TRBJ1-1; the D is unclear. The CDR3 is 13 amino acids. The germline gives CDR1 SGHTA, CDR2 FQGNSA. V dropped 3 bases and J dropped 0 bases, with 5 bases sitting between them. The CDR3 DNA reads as TGTGCCAGCAGCTTGCTGATGAACACTGAAGCTTTCTTT. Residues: CASSLLMNTEAFF.

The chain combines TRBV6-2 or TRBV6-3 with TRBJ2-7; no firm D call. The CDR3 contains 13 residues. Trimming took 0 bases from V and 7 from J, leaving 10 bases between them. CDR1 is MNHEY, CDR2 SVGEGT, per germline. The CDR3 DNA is TGTGCCAGCAGTTACTCGTTGTCTAGGGAGCAGTACTTC. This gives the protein CASSYSLSREQYF.

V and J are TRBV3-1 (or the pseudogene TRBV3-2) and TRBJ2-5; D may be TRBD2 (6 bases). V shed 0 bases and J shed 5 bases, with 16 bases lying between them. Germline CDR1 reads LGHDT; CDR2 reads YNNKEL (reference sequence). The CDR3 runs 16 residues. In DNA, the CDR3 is TGTGCCAGCAGCCAAGAGGGGACTGGGAAGGAGGAGACCCAGTACTTC. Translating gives CASSQEGTGKEETQYF.

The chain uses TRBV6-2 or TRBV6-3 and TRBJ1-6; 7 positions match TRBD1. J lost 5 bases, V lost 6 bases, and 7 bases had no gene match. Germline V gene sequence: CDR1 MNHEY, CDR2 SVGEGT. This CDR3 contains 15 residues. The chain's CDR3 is CASSPDRDDNSPLHF. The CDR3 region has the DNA TGTGCCAGCAGCCCCGACAGGGACGATAATTCACCCCTCCACTTT.

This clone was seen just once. The CDR3 protein is CAAGTGGTDTQYF. In DNA form, the CDR3 reads TGTGCCGCAGGGACAGGGGGTACAGATACGCAGTATTTT. The gene calls are TRBV24-1 and TRBJ2-3, with TRBD1 matching over 11 bases. The CDR3 sequence is 13 residues long. Germline assignment: CDR1 KGHDR and CDR2 SFDVKD. The junction had 4 bases not matched to a gene; V was cut back by 12 bases and J by 3 bases.

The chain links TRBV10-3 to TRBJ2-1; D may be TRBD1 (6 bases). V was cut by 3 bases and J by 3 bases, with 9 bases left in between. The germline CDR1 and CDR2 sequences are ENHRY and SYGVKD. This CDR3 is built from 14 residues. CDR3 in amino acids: CAISDGQNYNEQFF. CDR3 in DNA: TGTGCCATCAGTGACGGACAGAACTACAATGAGCAGTTCTTC.

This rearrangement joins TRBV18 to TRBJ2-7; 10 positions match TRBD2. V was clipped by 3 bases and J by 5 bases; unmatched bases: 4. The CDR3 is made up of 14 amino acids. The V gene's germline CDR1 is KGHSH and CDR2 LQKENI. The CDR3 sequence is CASSPEAGGNEQYF. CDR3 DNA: TGTGCCAGCTCACCGGAAGCGGGAGGGAACGAGCAGTACTTC.

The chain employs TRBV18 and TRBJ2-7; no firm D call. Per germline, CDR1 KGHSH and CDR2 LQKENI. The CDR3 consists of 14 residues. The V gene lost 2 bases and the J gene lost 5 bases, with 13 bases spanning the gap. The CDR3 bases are TGTGCCAGCTCACCAAGCCTAGAGGTACACGAGCAGTACTTC. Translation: CASSPSLEVHEQYF.

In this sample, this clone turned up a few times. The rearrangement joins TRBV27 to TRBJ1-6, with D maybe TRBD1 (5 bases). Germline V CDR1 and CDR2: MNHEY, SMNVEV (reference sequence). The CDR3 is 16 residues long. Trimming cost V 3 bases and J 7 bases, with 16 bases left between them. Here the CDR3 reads CASSFRTSGANSPLHF. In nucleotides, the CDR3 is TGTGCCAGCAGTTTCCGGACAAGTGGGGCCAATTCACCCCTCCACTTT.

This CDR3 is CASSSLSGGQETQYF. The CDR3 DNA reads TGTGCCAGCTCATCGTTATCGGGAGGACAAGAGACCCAGTACTTC. This chain links TRBV18 with TRBJ2-5, with 7 positions matching TRBD2. Germline CDR1 and CDR2: KGHSH and LQKENI. There are 15 residues in the CDR3. Trimming took 5 bases from V and 2 from J; bases not matched to a gene: 8.

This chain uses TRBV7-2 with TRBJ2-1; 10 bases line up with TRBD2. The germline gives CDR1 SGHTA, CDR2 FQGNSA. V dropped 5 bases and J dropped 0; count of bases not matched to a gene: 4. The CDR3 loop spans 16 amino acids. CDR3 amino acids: CASSQRGGSSYNEQFF. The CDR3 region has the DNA TGTGCCAGCAGCCAGCGGGGGGGGAGCTCCTACAATGAGCAGTTCTTC.

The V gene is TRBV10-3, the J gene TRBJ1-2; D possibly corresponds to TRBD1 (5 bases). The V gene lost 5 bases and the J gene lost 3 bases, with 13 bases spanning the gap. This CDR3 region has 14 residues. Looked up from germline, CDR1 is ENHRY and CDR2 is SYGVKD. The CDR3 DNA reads TGTGCCATCAGTCCCGCCCGGGACCACTATGGCTACACCTTC. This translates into CAISPARDHYGYTF.

CDR3 DNA: TGTGCCAGCAGTCAAGGGAGAGGGGCCTACGAGCAGTACTTC. This gives the protein CASSQGRGAYEQYF. The genes are TRBV11-2 and TRBJ2-7; D assignment may be TRBD1 or TRBD2 (5 bases each). V was cut by 6 bases and J by 2 bases, with 14 bases left in between. CDR1 and CDR2 from the germline V gene are SGHAT and FQNNGV. This CDR3 comprises 14 residues. Looking up the rest from reference TRBV11-2 and TRBJ2-7 gives the full variable domain: EAGVAQSPRYKIIEKRQSVAFWCNPISGHATLYWYQQILGQGPKLLIQFQNNGVVDDSQLPKDRFSAERLKGVDSTLKIQPAKLEDSAVYLCASSQGRGAYEQYFGPGTRLTVT.

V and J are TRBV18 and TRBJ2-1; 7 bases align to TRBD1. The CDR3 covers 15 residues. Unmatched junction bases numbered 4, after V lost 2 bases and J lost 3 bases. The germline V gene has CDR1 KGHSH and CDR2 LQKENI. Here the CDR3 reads CASSPMTGNYNEQFF. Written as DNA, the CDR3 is TGTGCCAGCTCACCAATGACAGGGAACTACAATGAGCAGTTCTTC.

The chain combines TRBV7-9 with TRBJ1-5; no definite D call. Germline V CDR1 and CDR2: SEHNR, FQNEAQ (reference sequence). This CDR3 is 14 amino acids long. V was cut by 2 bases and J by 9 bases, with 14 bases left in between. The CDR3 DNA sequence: TGTGCCAGCAGCTTAAACGAGGGTCAAGGGCCCCAGCATTTT. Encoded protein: CASSLNEGQGPQHF.

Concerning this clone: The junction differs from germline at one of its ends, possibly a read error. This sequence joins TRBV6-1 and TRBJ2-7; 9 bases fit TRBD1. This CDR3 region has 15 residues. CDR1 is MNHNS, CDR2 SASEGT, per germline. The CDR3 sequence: CASREGTGYSYEQYF. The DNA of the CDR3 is TGTGCCAGCAGAGAAGGGACAGGGTATTCCTACGAGCAGTACTTC.

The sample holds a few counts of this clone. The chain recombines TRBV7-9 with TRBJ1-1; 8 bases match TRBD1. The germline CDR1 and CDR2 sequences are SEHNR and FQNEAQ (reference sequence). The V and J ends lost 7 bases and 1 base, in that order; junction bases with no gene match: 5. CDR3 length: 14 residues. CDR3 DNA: TGTGCCAGCACCCGACAGGGGCCGAACACTGAAGCTTTCTTT. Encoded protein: CASTRQGPNTEAFF.

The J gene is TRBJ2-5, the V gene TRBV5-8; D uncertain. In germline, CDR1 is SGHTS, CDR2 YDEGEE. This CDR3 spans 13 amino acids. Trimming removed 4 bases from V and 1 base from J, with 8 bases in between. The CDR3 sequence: CASSKHFQETQYF. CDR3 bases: TGTGCCAGCAGCAAGCATTTCCAAGAGACCCAGTACTTC.